Below, 29 T cell receptor beta chains from the same sample are listed, as sequenced in a study of blood T cells in healthy people across ages. A second about 7 to 11 cycle PCR used barcoded and J-beta primers. TCRdb passed the 5' RACE reads through MiXCR, listing each CDR3 protein once. The data contain roughly 2 million distinct CDR3 sequences, around 50% of them seen just once; the ten biggest clones take up roughly 2.1%. Source material: blood. These receptors came from a woman aged 40 to 50 in good health.

CDR3 sequence reads: CASTKLTGSYEQYF. CDR3 DNA: TGTGCCAGCACCAAACTGACAGGATCCTACGAGCAGTACTTC. The chain uses TRBV12-3 or TRBV12-4 and TRBJ2-7; D may be TRBD1 (6 bases). V lost 7 bases and J lost 1, with 14 bases in between. This CDR3 region has 14 residues.

This clonotype was counted a few times. This chain connects TRBV9 to TRBJ2-7; D not resolved. Germline values: CDR1 SGDLS, CDR2 YYNGEE. CDR3 length: 14 amino acids. V was shortened by 3 bases and J by 5 bases, with 15 bases between the two germline ends. CDR3 region: CASSAEARLDEQYF. In DNA form, the CDR3 reads TGTGCCAGCAGCGCGGAAGCTAGATTGGACGAGCAGTACTTC.

V gene TRBV29-1 combines with J gene TRBJ1-2, with a tentative D call TRBD1 (5 bases). This CDR3 is 12 amino acids long. The germline CDR1 and CDR2 sequences are SQVTM and ANQGSEA. Trimming cost V 3 bases and J 2 bases, with 7 bases left between them. CDR3: CSVESGNYGYTF. The DNA for the CDR3 is TGCAGCGTTGAGTCAGGGAACTATGGCTACACCTTC.

The chain employs TRBV28 and TRBJ2-4; no reliable D call. The J call could be wrong; TRBJ2-5 is a better fit for the DNA end. The CDR3 loop spans 11 amino acids. Germline loops: CDR1 MDHEN, CDR2 SYDVKM. The chain's CDR3 is CASNTEKTQYF. As DNA, the CDR3 is TGTGCCAGCAATACGGAAAAGACCCAGTACTTC.

The chain joins TRBV24-1 to TRBJ2-3, with D maybe TRBD2 (5 bases). Trimming shortened V by 4 bases and J by 7 bases, and 11 bases separated the two germline ends. The CDR3 totals 13 residues. Germline V CDR1 and CDR2: KGHDR, SFDVKD. The CDR3 coding sequence is TGTGCCACCAGTGACTTACTAGTACATACGCAGTATTTT. As protein: CATSDLLVHTQYF.

The rearrangement uses TRBV12-3 or TRBV12-4 and TRBJ1-1; possible D gene TRBD1, 5 bases. This CDR3 is 14 amino acids long. Trimming removed 3 bases at V and 4 bases at J, with 12 bases between. The CDR3 nucleotides are TGTGCCAGCAGTTTGGGGGAAGTGGGCACTGAAGCTTTCTTT. This codes for CASSLGEVGTEAFF.

The chain joins TRBV12-3 or TRBV12-4 to TRBJ2-1, with D uncertain. The V and J ends lost 6 bases and 13 bases respectively, with 13 bases between them. The CDR3 covers 11 residues. The CDR3 coding sequence is TGTGCCAGCAGGACCGACGGAGACCAGTTCTTC. It encodes CASRTDGDQFF.

The chain uses TRBV5-1 and TRBJ2-5, with 8 bases identical to TRBD2. Germline-derived CDR1 and CDR2 are SGHRS and YFSETQ. V gave up 5 bases and J gave up 5 bases; unmatched junction bases: 5. This CDR3 is 13 amino acids long. The CDR3 region is CASRVAGTETQYF. CDR3 coding DNA: TGCGCCAGCAGGGTAGCGGGGACGGAGACCCAGTACTTC.

The rearrangement uses TRBV12-3 or TRBV12-4 and TRBJ1-2, with 8 positions matching TRBD1. The CDR3 is made up of 13 amino acids. V lost 4 bases and J lost 8; bases outside the gene matches: 6. The CDR3 region is CASSSQGVKGYTF. CDR3 DNA sequence: TGTGCCAGCAGTTCACAGGGGGTCAAGGGCTACACCTTC.

In DNA form, the CDR3 reads TGCGCCAGCAGCCCCGTGGCCAGCGGGGGAAACAATGAGCAGTACTTC. Translated, it gives CASSPVASGGNNEQYF. This chain links TRBV4-1 with TRBJ2-5; TRBD2 matches 8 bases. Losses at the gene ends were 4 bases for V and 11 bases for J; bases not matched to a gene: 18. The CDR3 contains 16 residues. Germline CDR1 MGHRA, CDR2 YSYEKL.

In this sample, this clonotype turned up a few times. This chain links TRBV3-1 with TRBJ1-1, with unresolved D. This CDR3 is built from 15 residues. Trimming took off 0 bases at V and 4 bases at J, with 12 bases between the two ends. CDR1 LGHDT and CDR2 YNNKEL come from the germline V gene (reference sequence). CDR3 bases: TGTGCCAGCAGCCAAGATTCGGGGTGGTTCACTGAAGCTTTCTTT. This sequence encodes CASSQDSGWFTEAFF.

This clonotype appeared a few times. V usage is TRBV28 and J usage is TRBJ2-1; 9 bases are a match to TRBD2. The germline CDR1 and CDR2 sequences are MDHEN and SYDVKM. The CDR3 spans 15 residues. The J segment lost 4 bases and the V segment lost 10 bases, leaving 11 bases of the junction unmatched. This CDR3 reads CATTSSSGVYNEQFF. The CDR3 region has the DNA TGTGCCACCACAAGCTCTAGCGGGGTATACAATGAGCAGTTCTTC.

Only a few counts were recorded for this clonotype. The CDR3 DNA sequence: TGTGCCACCAGCAGAGATCCATTTGGGCCGCCCTACGAGCAGTACTTC. The encoded protein is CATSRDPFGPPYEQYF. The gene calls are TRBV15 and TRBJ2-7, with D unclear. The CDR3 loop spans 16 amino acids. From germline, CDR1 is LNHNV and CDR2 YYDKDF (reference sequence). Trimming removed 0 bases from V and 2 bases from J, with 14 bases in between.

V is TRBV24-1 and J is TRBJ2-5, with D possibly matching TRBD1 (5 bases). The end of the DNA aligns better with TRBJ2-7, so the J call may be wrong. Germline lookup yields CDR1 KGHDR and CDR2 SFDVKD. CDR3 length equals 14 residues. CDR3 nucleotide sequence: TGTGCCACCAGTGATCCATCCAGGGTCCACGAGCAGTACTTC. It translates to CATSDPSRVHEQYF.

The chain employs TRBV6-5 and TRBJ2-1; D perhaps matches TRBD2 (6 bases). V was cut by 1 base and J by 10 bases, with 20 bases left in between. The CDR3 is 16 residues long. CDR1 and CDR2 from the germline V gene are MNHEY and SVGAGI. CDR3 protein: CASSYLVGGKKNEQFF. In nucleotides, the CDR3 is TGTGCCAGCAGTTACTTAGTGGGGGGAAAAAAAAACGAGCAGTTCTTC.

This chain uses TRBV20-1 with TRBJ1-6; D might be TRBD1 (5 bases). V dropped 3 bases and J dropped 8 bases, with 11 bases sitting between them. Germline CDR1 is DFQATT and CDR2 is SNEGSKA (reference sequence). The CDR3 length is 13 residues. CDR3: CSARGGFDSPLHF. The CDR3 DNA follows: TGCAGTGCTAGGGGGGGTTTCGATTCACCCCTCCACTTT.

This clonotype was seen a few times. This sequence joins TRBV20-1 and TRBJ1-5; 10 bases align to TRBD1. Germline V gene sequence: CDR1 DFQATT, CDR2 SNEGSKA (reference sequence). CDR3 length: 18 residues. Losses at the gene ends were 3 bases for V and 5 bases for J; bases not matched to a gene: 16. This CDR3 is CSARKGQGRSEQHQPQHF. The CDR3 DNA follows: TGCAGTGCTAGGAAGGGACAGGGGCGATCCGAACAACATCAGCCCCAGCATTTT.

Details on this clonotype: An end of the junction differs from the germline gene, which may be a read error. The V gene is TRBV2, the J gene TRBJ2-7; 9 nucleotides align to TRBD1. The V gene's germline CDR1 is SNHLY and CDR2 FYNNEI. The length of the CDR3 is 14 residues. CDR3 loop: CASRTGTGSSEQYF. For the CDR3, the DNA is TGTGCCAGCAGGACCGGGACAGGGTCCTCCGAGCAGTACTTC. Together with reference TRBV2 and TRBJ2-7, the CDR3 gives the full variable domain: EPEVTQTPSHQVTQMGQEVILRCVPISNHLYFYWYRQILGQKVEFLVSFYNNEISEKSEIFDDQFSVERPDGSNFTLKIRSTKLEDSAMYFCASRTGTGSSEQYFGPGTRLTVT.

The rearrangement joins TRBV28 to TRBJ2-5; unclear D gene. There are 15 residues in the CDR3. V lost 2 bases, J lost 0 bases, and 10 bases lay in between. Germline loops: CDR1 MDHEN, CDR2 SYDVKM. This CDR3 is CASSLSGVNQETQYF. DNA of the CDR3: TGTGCCAGCAGTTTAAGTGGGGTTAACCAAGAGACCCAGTACTTC.

The V gene is TRBV18, the J gene TRBJ2-1; 7 bases are a match to TRBD1. The V and J ends lost 3 bases and 4 bases, in that order; junction bases with no gene match: 6. CDR1 is KGHSH, CDR2 LQKENI, per germline. This CDR3 spans 15 amino acids. In nucleotides, the CDR3 is TGTGCCAGCTCACCCGACAGGGAGATTTACAATGAGCAGTTCTTC. It translates to CASSPDREIYNEQFF.

In the case of this clonotype: The junction does not match germline at one end; this may be a read error. The gene calls are TRBV28 and TRBJ2-5; D is perhaps TRBD1 or TRBD2 (5 bases each). The CDR3 runs 12 residues. CDR1 and CDR2 (germline): MDHEN, SYDVKM. CDR3 sequence: CASSSLGETRYF. Written as DNA, the CDR3 is TGTGCCAGCAGTTCGCTAGGGGAGACCCGGTACTTC.

This rearrangement joins TRBV7-9 to TRBJ1-1; 12 nucleotides line up with TRBD1. The CDR3 has 15 residues. The J segment lost 6 bases and the V segment lost 3 bases, leaving 5 bases of the junction unmatched. Germline V gives CDR1 SEHNR, CDR2 FQNEAQ (reference sequence). The CDR3 DNA sequence: TGTGCCAGCAGCTTCCCGGGACAGGGGGCGGCTGAAGCTTTCTTT. This translates into CASSFPGQGAAEAFF.

The rearrangement links TRBV12-5 to TRBJ2-7, with a tentative D call TRBD1 (7 bases). Near its end, the DNA agrees better with TRBJ2-4, so the J call may be wrong. The CDR3 is 15 amino acids. Germline V gene sequence: CDR1 LGHNT, CDR2 FRNRAP. DNA of the CDR3: TGTGCTAGTGGTTCCGACCAGGGGGGCAAAAACATTCAGTACTTC. It encodes CASGSDQGGKNIQYF.

This chain joins TRBV20-1 and TRBJ2-7, with D maybe TRBD1 (6 bases). The V end lost 0 bases, the J end lost 7 bases, and 19 bases lay between the germline ends. The CDR3 runs to 15 residues. CDR1 DFQATT and CDR2 SNEGSKA come from the germline V gene (reference sequence). This chain's CDR3 is CSARDLRGNINEQYF. The DNA for the CDR3 is TGCAGTGCTAGAGATTTGAGGGGGAATATCAATGAGCAGTACTTC.

This clonotype came up a few times. The chain has TRBV7-2 and TRBJ2-3; TRBD2 is a possible D gene (6 bases). Between the trimmed V and J ends, which lost 1 base and 4 bases, there was a span of 12 bases. CDR3 size: 15 residues. Germline CDR1 and CDR2: SGHTA and FQGNSA. CDR3 DNA sequence: TGTGCCAGCAGCTTAGTAGGGCGGGGCGCAGATACGCAGTATTTT. Its protein product is CASSLVGRGADTQYF.

The chain employs TRBV29-1 and TRBJ2-6, with 8 bases fitting TRBD1. The V gene's germline CDR1 is SQVTM and CDR2 ANQGSEA. Trimming cost V 6 bases and J 4 bases; bases outside gene matches: 5. This CDR3 comprises 14 residues. CDR3 nucleotides: TGCAGCGTCCAGGGGGCGCAGGGGGCCAACGTCCTGACTTTC. This translates into CSVQGAQGANVLTF.

Note on this clonotype: An end of the junction differs from the germline gene, which may be a read error. The chain links TRBV25-1 to TRBJ2-1; TRBD1 is a possible D gene (5 bases). This CDR3 has 16 residues. The germline V gene encodes CDR1 MGHDK and CDR2 SYGVNS. CDR3 protein: CASSGTGSGIRNERFF. Written as DNA, the CDR3 is TGTGCCAGCAGTGGGACCGGGTCAGGGATTAGGAATGAGCGGTTCTTC. The variable domain in full, completed from reference TRBV25-1 and TRBJ2-1, reads EADIYQTPRYLVIGTGKKITLECSQTMGHDKMYWYQQDPGMELHLIHYSYGVNSTEKGDLSSESTVSRIRTEHFPLTLESARPSHTSQYLCASSGTGSGIRNERFFGPGTRLTVL.

The chain employs TRBV11-1 and TRBJ1-1; D is undetermined. Per germline, CDR1 SGHAT and CDR2 FQDESV (reference sequence). Trimming cost V 8 bases and J 4 bases, with 23 bases left between them. The CDR3 totals 16 residues. CDR3 nucleotide sequence: TGTGCCAGCTTCGGAACGGGCATCCCTCTGGGCACTGAAGCTTTCTTT. This translates into CASFGTGIPLGTEAFF.

This clonotype was observed a few times. J is TRBJ2-7 and V is TRBV6-5; D may match TRBD1 or TRBD2 (5 bases each). V lost 5 bases, J lost 2 bases, and 16 bases lay in between. This CDR3 has 15 amino acids. In germline, CDR1 is MNHEY, CDR2 SVGAGI. The CDR3 DNA sequence: TGTGCCAGCAGTGAAACTCCGGGACGTGCCTACGAGCAGTACTTC. Translated: CASSETPGRAYEQYF.